These T cell receptor beta chains were read from a single sample in a study of OX40 agonist ivuxolimab in advanced cancers. Data came from immunoSEQ multiplex PCR; TCRdb stores just in-frame clones and leaves some out. The sample has roughly 79,000 clones; about 89% are singletons. This specimen consisted of CD4+ or CD8+ T cells sorted from blood, obtained in a trial of the OX40 agonist ivuxolimab. These receptors were collected from an adult with an advanced solid tumor such as melanoma, head and neck, liver or kidney cancer. CDR3s include the opening cysteine and the closing phenylalanine or tryptophan. A D gene is named only where the DNA matches it firmly. The size of a clone is reported for some rows only, either as once, few or many, or as a class for expanded clones.

J	D	length	V	size	CDR3	DNA
TRBJ2-5	.	16	TRBV19	.	CASSIDGTGKTETQYF	TGTGCCAGTAGTATAGATGGGACTGGCAAGACGGAGACCCAGTACTTC
TRBJ2-2	TRBD1	16	TRBV7-2	.	CASSRSPGTGTGELFF	TGTGCCAGCAGCCGCTCTCCCGGGACAGGGACCGGGGAGCTGTTTTTT
TRBJ2-2	.	14	TRBV10-3	.	CAISQVVATGELFF	TGTGCCATCAGCCAGGTAGTCGCCACCGGGGAGCTGTTTTTT
TRBJ2-5	.	16	TRBV5-1	.	CASSQDGRRILETQYF	TGCGCCAGCAGCCAAGACGGGCGCAGGATTCTGGAGACCCAGTACTTC
TRBJ2-7	.	14	TRBV11-2	.	CASSLIGVGDEQYF	TGTGCCAGCAGCTTAATAGGGGTCGGAGACGAGCAGTACTTC
TRBJ2-7	.	13	TRBV5-1	few	CASRLQGAREQYF	TGCGCCAGCAGATTACAGGGTGCTCGTGAGCAGTACTTC
TRBJ2-7	TRBD2	15	TRBV5-4	.	CASSLLTSGAYEQYF	TGTGCCAGCAGCCTTTTGACTAGCGGAGCCTACGAGCAGTACTTC
TRBJ1-5	.	14	TRBV4-3	few	CASSQDPGSQPQHF	TGCGCCAGCAGCCAAGATCCAGGATCCCAGCCCCAGCATTTT
TRBJ1-2	.	15	TRBV4-1	.	CASSQGRQLNYGYTF	TGCGCCAGCAGCCAAGGCCGACAGCTGAACTATGGCTACACCTTC
TRBJ1-1	.	13	TRBV2	.	CASSDLLGTEAFF	TGTGCCAGCAGTGATTTACTGGGCACTGAAGCTTTCTTT
TRBJ2-2	.	13	TRBV6-4	.	CASARPYTGELFF	TGTGCCAGCGCCAGACCCTACACCGGGGAGCTGTTTTTT
TRBJ1-2	.	12	TRBV6-5	.	CASRRDNYGYTF	TGTGCCAGCAGGAGGGATAACTATGGCTACACCTTC
TRBJ2-1	TRBD1	15	TRBV5-1	.	CASSKEDRGYSEQFF	TGCGCCAGCAGCAAAGAGGACAGGGGGTATAGTGAGCAGTTCTTC
TRBJ2-5	.	15	TRBV21-1	.	CASSKVGQREETQYF	TGTGCCAGCAGCAAAGTAGGGCAGAGAGAAGAGACCCAGTACTTC
TRBJ2-5	.	13	TRBV7-3	.	CASSLSQAETQYF	TGTGCCAGCAGCTTAAGTCAGGCGGAGACCCAGTACTTC
TRBJ2-7	.	14	TRBV14	.	CASSHRRADYEQYF	TGTGCCAGCAGCCACCGGAGAGCTGATTACGAGCAGTACTTC
TRBJ2-7	.	15	TRBV5-1	.	CASSLAGPPTYEQYF	TGCGCCAGCAGCTTGGCTGGGCCGCCTACCTACGAGCAGTACTTC
TRBJ2-2	.	12	TRBV2	.	CASNRDTGELFF	TGTGCCAGCAACAGGGACACCGGGGAGCTGTTTTTT
TRBJ1-2	.	13	TRBV6-1	once	CASKGASTTGYTF	TGTGCCAGCAAAGGGGCTTCGACAACAGGCTACACCTTC
TRBJ2-2	TRBD1	15	TRBV9	.	CASSGGQDNTGELFF	TGTGCCAGCAGCGGAGGACAGGACAACACCGGGGAGCTGTTTTTT
TRBJ2-7	.	17	TRBV4-1	.	CASSQPIPAGAGYEQYF	TGCGCCAGCAGCCAACCCATACCCGCAGGGGCCGGCTACGAGCAGTACTTC
TRBJ2-7	.	13	TRBV7-7	.	CASSPDTLSEQYF	TGTGCTAGCAGCCCCGACACCCTCTCCGAGCAGTACTTC
TRBJ1-1	TRBD1	17	TRBV18	.	CASSPPTGGGVNTEAFF	TGTGCCAGCTCACCACCGACAGGGGGTGGGGTTAACACTGAAGCTTTCTTT
TRBJ2-7	.	13	TRBV28	once	CASSFWQGKEQYF	TGTGCCAGCAGTTTTTGGCAGGGGAAGGAGCAGTACTTC
TRBJ2-7	TRBD1	16	TRBV6-6	.	CATRTSTGTGTYEQYF	TGTGCCACCCGAACCTCAACCGGGACAGGGACCTACGAGCAGTACTTC
TRBJ1-2	.	14	TRBV5-1	.	CASHLGGTNYGYTF	TGCGCCAGCCACTTGGGGGGGACCAACTATGGCTACACCTTC
TRBJ2-7	.	14	TRBV28	.	CASSLFRQAYEQYF	TGTGCCAGCAGTTTATTTAGGCAAGCCTACGAGCAGTACTTC
TRBJ1-2	.	10	TRBV27	.	CASTTNGYTF	TGTGCCAGCACGACAAATGGCTACACCTTC
TRBJ2-5	.	14	TRBV7-2	.	CASSSRLVSETQYF	TGTGCCAGCAGCTCCCGACTAGTTTCAGAGACCCAGTACTTC
TRBJ1-2	TRBD1	14	TRBV30	.	CAWIAADRVYGYTF	TGTGCCTGGATAGCGGCGGACAGGGTCTATGGCTACACCTTC
TRBJ1-4	TRBD1	12	TRBV29-1	.	CSARTGGEKLFF	TGCAGCGCCCGGACAGGTGGTGAAAAACTGTTTTTT
TRBJ1-2	.	15	TRBV6-5	.	CASTPPGRSLSGYTF	TGTGCCAGCACCCCCCCGGGAAGGAGTTTAAGCGGCTACACCTTC
TRBJ2-1	TRBD1	15	TRBV6-1	.	CASRPGQGVLNEQFF	TGTGCCAGCAGACCCGGACAGGGTGTTCTAAATGAGCAGTTCTTC
TRBJ2-7	.	13	TRBV6-6	.	CASGRDSSYEQYF	TGTGCCAGCGGGAGGGACAGCTCCTACGAGCAGTACTTC
TRBJ2-7	TRBD1	14	TRBV6-1	once	CASRDGQGSYEQYF	TGTGCCAGCAGGGACGGACAGGGATCCTACGAGCAGTACTTC
TRBJ2-1	TRBD2	14	TRBV11-2	few	CASSGGRALDEQFF	TGTGCCAGCAGCGGCGGGAGGGCCTTGGATGAGCAGTTCTTC
TRBJ2-7	.	16	TRBV28	.	CASSPPETYFTYEQYF	TGTGCCAGCAGCCCGCCCGAGACATACTTTACCTACGAGCAGTACTTC
TRBJ1-6	.	13	TRBV6-5	.	CASSYSRNSPLHF	TGTGCCAGCAGTTACTCCCGTAATTCACCCCTCCACTTT
TRBJ2-7	TRBD2	15	TRBV28	.	CASSFRLAGSYEQYF	TGTGCCAGCAGTTTTCGCCTAGCGGGATCCTACGAGCAGTACTTC
TRBJ2-6	TRBD1	17	TRBV28	once	CASSLGTGISGANVLTF	TGTGCCAGCAGTTTAGGGACAGGGATCTCTGGGGCCAACGTCCTGACTTTC
TRBJ1-1	.	16	TRBV4-2	.	CASSQEGVDIHTEAFF	TGTGCCAGCAGCCAAGAAGGGGTAGACATCCACACTGAAGCTTTCTTT
TRBJ2-7	TRBD2	14	TRBV10-1	few	CASSDSGGSYEQYF	TGCGCCAGCAGTGACAGCGGGGGCTCCTACGAGCAGTACTTC
TRBJ2-3	.	14	TRBV6-5	.	CASSYSRGTDTQYF	TGTGCCAGCAGTTACTCTCGGGGGACAGATACGCAGTATTTT
TRBJ1-1	.	14	TRBV19	.	CASSTPGLNTEAFF	TGTGCCAGTAGCACCCCGGGTTTGAACACTGAAGCTTTCTTT
TRBJ1-5	.	13	TRBV2	few	CASGTERNQPQHF	TGTGCCAGCGGGACCGAACGCAATCAGCCCCAGCATTTT
TRBJ2-1	TRBD2	15	TRBV5-4	.	CASSSPSGLYNEQFF	TGTGCCAGCAGCTCCCCTAGCGGGCTTTACAATGAGCAGTTCTTC
TRBJ2-1	TRBD2	18	TRBV27	.	CASSLTGDLAGHHNEQFF	TGTGCCAGCAGTCTCACTGGAGATCTAGCGGGACACCACAATGAGCAGTTCTTC
TRBJ2-2	TRBD1	14	TRBV7-7	.	CASSPNTGAGELFF	TGTGCTAGCAGCCCGAATACAGGGGCCGGGGAGCTGTTTTTT